This TCR beta chain derives from a study of vaccination effects on CD4 cells after COVID-19. Study at large: Sampling occurred 16 days and one week pre-vaccination in a couple of convalescent patients. Overall study findings and caveats: Mainly new clones induced by vaccination were found among post-vaccine spike-reactive clones in convalescents.

Clones were sequenced by immunoSEQ multiplex PCR, and TCRdb holds only the in-frame ones, with some missing. Of 55,000 to 90,000 clones listed, over 65% were seen once; the top ten hold about 5%. In its sample, this clone was seen many times. Its antigen is not known. Before any sequencing was done, the ViraFEST assay used viral peptide pools to expand antigen-specific CD4+ T cells. Researchers isolated CD4+ T cells once 9 to 11 days of culture had elapsed. From March to December 2020, the person had a SARS-CoV-2 infection that was confirmed by PCR. Each culture well received under 2.5 million PBMC. These cells were then cultured in IMDM with roughly 9.8 IU/ml IL-2 and roughly 10 ug/ml peptides. With an HIV-1 Nef peptide pool, the negative control culture was set up. The V end was cut by 6 bases, the J end by 5 bases, with 10 bases between. This CDR3 is built from 13 residues. CDR1 and CDR2 (germline): MNHEY, SVGAGI.

This sequence was found in a human donor who had a prior SARS-CoV-2 infection. The material sequenced was CD4+ T cells from PBMCs cultured with HIV peptides, taken before COVID-19 vaccination. As for subset: HIV-1 Nef peptide pool negative control/reference culture. J is TRBJ2-2 and V is TRBV6-5; possibly TRBD2 for D (5 bases). The CDR3 DNA sequence: TGTGCCAGCAGGATAGCGTCGACCGGGGAGCTGTTTTTT. It specifies CASRIASTGELFF.